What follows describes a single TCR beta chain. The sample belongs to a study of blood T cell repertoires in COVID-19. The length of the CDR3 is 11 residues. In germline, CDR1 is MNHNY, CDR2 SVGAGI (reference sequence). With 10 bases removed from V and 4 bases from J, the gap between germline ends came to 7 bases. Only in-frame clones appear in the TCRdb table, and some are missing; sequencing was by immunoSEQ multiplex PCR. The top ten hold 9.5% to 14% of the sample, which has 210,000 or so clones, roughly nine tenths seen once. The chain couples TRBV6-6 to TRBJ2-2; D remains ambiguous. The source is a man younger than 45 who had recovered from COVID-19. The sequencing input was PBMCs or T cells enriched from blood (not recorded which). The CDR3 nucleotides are TGTGCCACATTCGGCACCGGGGAGCTGTTTTTT. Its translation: CATFGTGELFF.